This T cell receptor beta chain appears in the sequencing data of a study of blood T cell repertoires in COVID-19. The V gene's germline CDR1 is KGHDR and CDR2 SFDVKD. V was clipped by 3 bases and J by 5 bases; unmatched bases: 6. This CDR3 spans 15 amino acids. Some clones are missing from TCRdb's copy, which holds only in-frame ones; the method was immunoSEQ multiplex PCR. This repertoire shows tens of thousands of clones, approximately 80% found once; its top ten account for roughly 10%. The sequence was obtained from a man in his sixties or seventies with acute or convalescent COVID-19. The rearrangement joins TRBV24-1 to TRBJ1-1; 9 bases match TRBD1. Material: peripheral blood. CDR3 region: CATSDPGTGNTEAFF. The DNA for the CDR3 is TGTGCCACCAGTGATCCAGGGACAGGGAATACTGAAGCTTTCTTT.